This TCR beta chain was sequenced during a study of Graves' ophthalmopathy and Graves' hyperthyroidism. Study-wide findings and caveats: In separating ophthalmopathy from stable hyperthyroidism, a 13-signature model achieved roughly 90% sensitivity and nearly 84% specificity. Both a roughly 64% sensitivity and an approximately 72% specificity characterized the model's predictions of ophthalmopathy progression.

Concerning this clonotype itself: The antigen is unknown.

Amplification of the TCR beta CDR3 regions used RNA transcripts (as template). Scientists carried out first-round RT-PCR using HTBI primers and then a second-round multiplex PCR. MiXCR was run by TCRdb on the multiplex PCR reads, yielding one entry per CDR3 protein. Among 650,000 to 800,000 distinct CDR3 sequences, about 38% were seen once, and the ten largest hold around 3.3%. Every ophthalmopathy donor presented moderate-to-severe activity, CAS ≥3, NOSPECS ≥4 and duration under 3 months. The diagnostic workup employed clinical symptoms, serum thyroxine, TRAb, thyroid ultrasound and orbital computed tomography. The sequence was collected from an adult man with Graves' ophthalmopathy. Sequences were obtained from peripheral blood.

As DNA, the CDR3 is TGCGCCAGCAGCGTTGAGGACAGGTTTGGCTACACCTTC. This translates into CASSVEDRFGYTF. This chain joins TRBV5-1 and TRBJ1-2, with 7 positions matching TRBD1. The CDR3 totals 13 residues. The ends lost 4 bases at V and 7 bases at J; junction bases unmatched: 7. Looked up from germline, CDR1 is SGHRS and CDR2 is YFSETQ.